This T cell receptor beta chain appears in the sequencing data of a study of blood T cell repertoires in COVID-19 (dated by TCRdb to between 2020 and 2021). Some background on the complete study: Samples covering the acute and convalescent phases of COVID-19 were provided by collaborators in the United States, Italy and Spain. The prospective study material was composed of cDNA or gDNA derived from T cells, B-cell-depleted T cells, or PBMCs. HLA class I and class II types, where available, came from metadata supplied by the sample provider rather than from assay-based typing. Samples were obtained from the ongoing ImmuneRACE study (first 160 participants) and from about 1,300 subjects provided by 6 global collaborators. Subjects who had been exposed to COVID-19, were actively infected with it, or had recovered from it provided the deeply sampled blood TCRbeta repertoires that made up the dataset. The repertoires were released in a freely available public database meant as a resource for research on the immune response to SARS-CoV-2. A de-identified subject ID, COVID-19 status, age in years and sex were almost always included in the sample metadata.

With respect to this clone: Its binding antigen is unknown. No base-level quality is on record; no much larger clone is a single base apart.

From the cysteine through the phenylalanine, the CDR3 covers 13 amino acids. Only CDR3 DNA is held: 39 bases, read in frame from base 1. CDR1 SGHRS and CDR2 YFSETQ are derived from the germline V gene. Trimming at the junction amounts to 2 bases on V and 9 bases on J, and the germline ends lie 12 bases apart. The immunoSEQ Assay, a bias-controlled multiplex PCR, was used to amplify TCRbeta CDR3 regions from genomic DNA. As for how the authors treated the data: The number of nucleated cells in each sample was estimated by amplification of reference gene primers within the assay. Sequence reads were collapsed and filtered to measure the absolute abundance of every unique TCRbeta CDR3 rearrangement. Productive Simpson clonality was computed per sample as the square root of Simpson's diversity index over productive rearrangements. As stored in TCRdb, this immuneACCESS dataset retains in-frame rearrangements with V and J assigned. A fraction of the clones does not appear; measured against another copy, unresolved V genes explain less than half of the discrepancy, and the remainder lacks a known reason. D and trimming were read from the DNA, whereas the V and J calls and clone size are those reported in that table. The sample table holds 200,000 or so clones, of which 80% to 90% were seen once. The top ten constitute under 3% of the sample.

In the prospective study, participants were about 18 to 95 years old, resided in approximately 25 geographic areas of the United States, and were enrolled through a virtual design. To assign participants to cohorts, the prospective study relied on clinical history that participants themselves reported in a screening survey and a study questionnaire. In the prospective study, whole blood, serum and a nasopharyngeal or oropharyngeal swab were collected from each participant by mobile phlebotomists. Participants in the prospective study had the option to provide additional blood draws and questionnaires over a roughly 2-month period. Before DNA extraction, prospective study blood samples were shipped either frozen or at room temperature. Summary of the overall study and its limitations: The amount of clinical and demographic metadata varied by source and participant and was provided uncurated.

The source of this sequence is a middle-aged woman with acute COVID-19. The sample comprised PBMCs or T cells enriched from blood (not recorded which). The rearrangement joined TRBV5-1 to TRBJ2-1; the D gene is not confidently resolved. The bases are TGCGCCAGCAGCTTTCTCCCCCCCGGTGAGCAGTTCTTC. Translated, this gives CASSFLPPGEQFF.